Here is one T cell receptor (beta chain) with its context. A single count supports this clone. The target of this receptor is not known. The input lacks base qualities; no much larger clone sits a single base away. The source of the sample is a study of blood T cell repertoires in COVID-19 (dated by TCRdb to the early 2020s). About the investigation overall: Collaborator samples came from the United States, Italy and Spain and covered acute and convalescent phases of COVID-19. Nearly every sample came with metadata listing a de-identified subject ID, COVID-19 status, age in years and sex. The prospective study material was composed of cDNA or gDNA derived from T cells, B-cell-depleted T cells, or PBMCs. The repertoires were released in a freely available public database intended as a resource for research on the immune response to SARS-CoV-2. The dataset comprised deeply sampled blood TCRbeta repertoires from subjects exposed to, actively infected with, or recovered from COVID-19. The samples were drawn from the first 160 participants of the ongoing ImmuneRACE study and from some 1,300 subjects provided by 6 global collaborators. HLA class I and class II types, where available, came from metadata supplied by the sample provider rather than from assay-based typing. What the authors observed across the whole study: Clinical and demographic metadata were provided uncurated, with the amount varying by source and participant.

Including cysteine and phenylalanine, the CDR3 has 15 amino acids. Only CDR3 DNA is held: 45 bases, read in frame from base 1. Cut back by 3 bases and 3 bases, the V and J ends lie 13 bases apart. Based on the germline V gene (reference sequence), the CDR1 and CDR2 sequences are SGHAT and FQDESV. In Seattle, one collaborating source enrolled patients while the infection was active and tracked those patients longitudinally over the course of disease. Each collaborating institution followed its own protocols to collect whole blood in K2EDTA tubes. For TCRbeta analysis, collaborators shipped samples in one of three forms: frozen whole blood, isolated PBMCs, or DNA extracted from either of those sample types. TCRbeta CDR3 regions were amplified from genomic DNA by means of the immunoSEQ Assay, a bias-controlled multiplex PCR. Per the authors' processing: Nucleated cell counts per sample were estimated from amplification of reference gene primers within the assay. Sequence reads were collapsed and filtered to measure the absolute abundance of every unique TCRbeta CDR3 rearrangement. For each sample, productive Simpson clonality was calculated as the square root of Simpson's diversity index across productive rearrangements. As stored in TCRdb, this immuneACCESS dataset retains in-frame rearrangements with V and J assigned. A fraction of the clones does not appear; measured against another copy, unresolved V genes explain less than half of the discrepancy, and the remainder lacks a known reason. From that table come the V and J calls and clone size; the DNA was used to work out D and trimming. This sample gives approximately 290,000 clones in total; about 80% of them show up just once. The ten largest clones add up to around 14% of the sample.

The specimen sequenced was peripheral blood. The V gene is TRBV11-1 and the J gene is TRBJ2-3, with the D gene not clear enough to name. The sequence was obtained from a person aged 70 to 80 with COVID-19, enrolled during active disease. The CDR3 corresponds to CASSFQISTTDTQYF. The DNA reads as follows: TGTGCCAGCAGCTTCCAAATATCCACAACAGATACGCAGTATTTT.